This TCR beta chain appears in the sequencing data of a study of CD4+ T cells in melanoma. The study, taken as a whole, reports: In melanoma, neoantigen-specific CD4+ T cells reportedly differed in differentiation state. A reported correlation linked neoantigen-specific CD4+ T cells to CD8+, macrophage and B cell function.

Remarks on this clone: The antigen is not known.

Generated by immunoSEQ multiplex PCR, the TCRdb table keeps only in-frame clones and is missing some. The sample lists more than 90,000 clones, 92% seen once, with 3% to 4% in the top ten. The CDR3 consists of 13 residues. Trimming stripped 1 base from V and 4 bases from J, with 5 bases between. Germline lookup yields CDR1 SGHDT and CDR2 YYEEEE. Sequenced input: peripheral blood. This sequence joins TRBV5-6 and TRBJ2-2, with no clear D. This TCR was recovered from a human donor with melanoma. CDR3: CASSLSSTGELFF. The CDR3 DNA follows: TGTGCCAGCAGCTTGAGTTCCACCGGGGAGCTGTTTTTT. The full variable domain, with the rest looked up from reference TRBV5-6 and TRBJ2-2, is DAGVTQSPTHLIKTRGQQVTLRCSPKSGHDTVSWYQQALGQGPQFIFQYYEEEERQRGNFPDRFSGHQFPNYSSELNVNALLLGDSALYLCASSLSSTGELFFGEGSRLTVL.